Shown below are 20 T cell receptor beta chains from a single sample sequenced in a study of T cell responses to AZD1222 COVID-19 vaccine. The protocol was immunoSEQ multiplex PCR, while the TCRdb copy is restricted to in-frame clones and leaves out a portion. The sample yields roughly 120,000 clones, around 90% seen once. The sample here was peripheral blood, taken on day 0 of MenACWY control vaccination. The receptors were sampled from an adult in good health.

The rearrangement links TRBV7-8 to TRBJ1-5, with 7 bases fitting TRBD1. Germline assignment: CDR1 SGHVS and CDR2 FQNEAQ. The CDR3 covers 14 residues. V gave up 0 bases and J gave up 5 bases; unmatched junction bases: 1. In DNA, the CDR3 is TGTGCCAGCAGCTTAGCACAGGGGCATCAGCCCCAGCATTTT. Residues: CASSLAQGHQPQHF.

The gene calls are TRBV28 and TRBJ2-7; possible D gene TRBD2, 5 bases. The CDR3 runs to 19 residues. CDR1 and CDR2 (germline): MDHEN, SYDVKM. V lost 7 bases, J lost 3 bases, and 31 bases lay in between. The CDR3 bases are TGTGCCAGCACCCCCCAGACCTTAACAATTCCCAGGACTCACTACGAGCAGTACTTC. Translated: CASTPQTLTIPRTHYEQYF. Using reference TRBV28 and TRBJ2-7 for the parts outside the CDR3, the full variable domain is DVKVTQSSRYLVKRTGEKVFLECVQDMDHENMFWYRQDPGLGLRLIYFSYDVKMKEKGDIPEGYSVSREKKERFSLILESASTNQTSMYLCASTPQTLTIPRTHYEQYFGPGTRLTVT.

This chain joins TRBV6-2 or TRBV6-3 and TRBJ2-7, with D perhaps TRBD2 (6 bases). The CDR3 spans 15 residues. Germline assignment: CDR1 MNHEY and CDR2 SVGEGT. V dropped 4 bases and J dropped 0 bases, with 13 bases sitting between them. The CDR3, as DNA: TGTGCCAGCAGTTTCCCGGGGGTTGCCTCCTACGAGCAGTACTTC. Amino acids: CASSFPGVASYEQYF.

The rearrangement uses TRBV9 and TRBJ2-7, with 7 nucleotides matching TRBD2. Unmatched junction bases numbered 8, after V lost 0 bases and J lost 5 bases. The CDR3 spans 15 residues. CDR1 is SGDLS, CDR2 YYNGEE, per germline. The DNA of the CDR3 is TGTGCCAGCAGCGTAGCTTTCGGGGGAGGGGACGAGCAGTACTTC. This encodes CASSVAFGGGDEQYF.

This clone was seen once. The chain is built from TRBV30 and TRBJ1-1; D is ambiguous. V was pared by 2 bases and J by 7 bases, with 11 bases between. The germline V gene encodes CDR1 GTSNPN and CDR2 SVGIG (reference sequence). The CDR3 has 12 amino acids. CDR3 bases: TGTGCCTGGAGTTATCTCCATGGTGAAGCTTTCTTT. Protein sequence: CAWSYLHGEAFF.

The rearrangement links TRBV18 to TRBJ2-4; D gene uncertain. Trimming stripped 5 bases from V and 1 base from J, with 15 bases between. The CDR3 extends over 16 amino acids. Germline V gives CDR1 KGHSH, CDR2 LQKENI. CDR3 nucleotide sequence: TGTGCCAGCTCAACCGACACCCCTCGGGCCAAAAACATTCAGTACTTC. Protein product: CASSTDTPRAKNIQYF.

The table lists this clone with a count of one. The J gene is TRBJ1-2, the V gene TRBV28; 9 bases are shared with TRBD1. CDR3 length: 11 residues. V shed 10 bases, J shed 7 bases, and the junction held 4 bases outside the gene matches. Per the germline V gene, CDR1 is MDHEN and CDR2 is SYDVKM. CDR3 sequence (DNA): TGTGCCATACAGGGGGCGCTTGGCTACACCTTC. It specifies CAIQGALGYTF.

CDR3: CASSPAGGVYEGQPQHF. The CDR3 nucleotides are TGTGCCAGCTCACCCGCTGGGGGGGTTTACGAGGGTCAGCCCCAGCATTTT. This chain connects TRBV18 to TRBJ1-5; perhaps TRBD1 as D (5 bases). CDR1 is KGHSH and CDR2 is LQKENI in the germline V gene. Trimming took 3 bases from V and 6 from J, leaving 21 bases between them. The CDR3 is 17 residues long.

The gene calls are TRBV5-6 and TRBJ1-5; D may be TRBD1 (6 bases). The CDR3 has 15 residues. CDR1 SGHDT and CDR2 YYEEEE come from the germline V gene. V lost 1 base and J lost 5, with 13 bases in between. The CDR3 DNA reads TGTGCCAGCAGCTTGTCGGGCAGGGGCGATCAGCCCCAGCATTTT. This sequence encodes CASSLSGRGDQPQHF.

The rearrangement joins TRBV7-8 to TRBJ2-3; 7 nucleotides match TRBD2. The CDR3 runs to 13 residues. Germline V gene data show CDR1 as SGHVS and CDR2 as FQNEAQ. V trimming: 1 base; J trimming: 11 bases; junction bases outside the gene matches: 6. CDR3 sequence: CASSLGGPGGQYF. The CDR3 region has the DNA TGTGCCAGCAGCTTAGGTGGTCCGGGGGGGCAGTATTTT. The full variable domain, rest sourced from reference TRBV7-8 and TRBJ2-3, is GAGVSQSPRYKVAKRGQDVALRCDPISGHVSLFWYQQALGQGPEFLTYFQNEAQLDKSGLPSDRFFAERPEGSVSTLKIQRTQQEDSAVYLCASSLGGPGGQYFGPGTRLTVL.

This chain uses TRBV2 with TRBJ1-2, with unresolved D. Germline values: CDR1 SNHLY, CDR2 FYNNEI. The length of the CDR3 is 8 residues. V lost 8 bases to trimming and J lost 7 bases, with 2 bases between them. CDR3 residues: CASGGYTF. DNA for the CDR3: TGTGCCAGCGGTGGCTACACCTTC.

The rearrangement links TRBV5-1 to TRBJ2-7, with 12 nucleotides matching TRBD2. The CDR3 spans 16 residues. Germline V CDR1 and CDR2: SGHRS, YFSETQ. The J segment lost 1 base and the V segment lost 0 bases, leaving 2 bases of the junction unmatched. CDR3 coding DNA: TGCGCCAGCAGCTTGGGACTAGCGGGAGTATCCTACGAGCAGTACTTC. Protein: CASSLGLAGVSYEQYF.

This chain links TRBV9 with TRBJ1-5; D not resolved. The CDR3 is made up of 13 amino acids. Trimming pared 0 bases from V and 8 bases from J, leaving 9 bases between. Germline loops: CDR1 SGDLS, CDR2 YYNGEE. Here the CDR3 reads CASSVDPRKPQHF. In DNA, the CDR3 is TGTGCCAGCAGCGTAGACCCACGGAAGCCCCAGCATTTT.

The chain is built from TRBV5-4 and TRBJ1-2; D call uncertain. Germline CDR1 is SGHNT and CDR2 is YYREEE (reference sequence). With 2 bases removed from V and 5 bases from J, the gap between germline ends came to 10 bases. This CDR3 contains 13 residues. In DNA, the CDR3 is TGTGCCAGCAGCTTACTACTGATATATGGCTACACCTTC. Translating it yields CASSLLLIYGYTF.

The rearrangement links TRBV4-2 to TRBJ2-7; 9 nucleotides agree with TRBD1. The CDR3 is 18 residues long. In germline, CDR1 is LGHNA, CDR2 YNFKEQ. The trim removed 1 base at V and 0 bases at J, leaving 10 bases unmatched. The CDR3 spells CASSQVGPRDRVSYEQYF. In DNA, the CDR3 is TGTGCCAGCAGCCAAGTCGGCCCCCGGGACAGGGTCTCCTACGAGCAGTACTTC.

This chain links TRBV10-3 with TRBJ1-5; possible D gene TRBD1, 6 bases. Trimming took 3 bases from V and 2 from J, leaving 17 bases between them. Looked up from germline, CDR1 is ENHRY and CDR2 is SYGVKD. This CDR3 has 17 amino acids. The CDR3 spells CAISETGIGYGNQPQHF. CDR3 sequence (DNA): TGTGCCATCAGTGAAACAGGGATAGGGTATGGCAATCAGCCCCAGCATTTT.

The rearrangement links TRBV20-1 to TRBJ2-7; 8 nucleotides line up with TRBD2. Germline V CDR1 and CDR2: DFQATT, SNEGSKA (reference sequence). This CDR3 spans 15 amino acids. The V gene end was trimmed by 3 bases and the J gene end by 0 bases; junction bases not matched to a gene: 7. The CDR3 sequence: CSASDPLAGSYEQYF. The CDR3 DNA follows: TGCAGTGCTAGTGATCCTCTAGCGGGCTCCTACGAGCAGTACTTC.

V and J are TRBV27 and TRBJ1-2, with 7 bases fitting TRBD1. This CDR3 contains 16 residues. In germline, CDR1 is MNHEY, CDR2 SMNVEV (reference sequence). The J segment lost 7 bases and the V segment lost 5 bases, leaving 16 bases of the junction unmatched. CDR3 amino acids: CASSPRPIGGYGGYTF. The CDR3 DNA follows: TGTGCCAGCAGTCCACGCCCTATAGGGGGCTACGGTGGCTACACCTTC.

This clone came up a few times. The chain couples TRBV28 to TRBJ1-2; 9 nucleotides line up with TRBD1. V shed 7 bases, J shed 4 bases, and the junction held 16 bases outside the gene matches. CDR3 length equals 17 residues. Germline V gene data show CDR1 as MDHEN and CDR2 as SYDVKM. The CDR3 loop reads CASKNTGTGRFSYGYTF. In DNA, the CDR3 is TGTGCCAGCAAAAATACCGGGACAGGGAGGTTTAGCTATGGCTACACCTTC.

The chain recombines TRBV18 with TRBJ1-2; D unresolved. With 2 bases removed from V and 6 bases from J, the gap between germline ends came to 13 bases. CDR1 KGHSH and CDR2 LQKENI come from the germline V gene. CDR3 length equals 14 residues. The CDR3, as DNA: TGTGCCAGCTCACCAGGTATAGGGCGAGATGGCTACACCTTC. It translates to CASSPGIGRDGYTF.